The 5 T cell receptor beta chains listed next were all sequenced from one sample in a study of T cell responses to AZD1222 COVID-19 vaccine. The table came from immunoSEQ multiplex PCR; TCRdb's copy has only in-frame clones and leaves some out. The data contain around 67,000 clones, 84% of them singletons. This sample comprised peripheral blood, obtained on day 0 of AZD1222 vaccination. Receptors originate from an adult in good health.

The J gene is TRBJ1-2, the V gene TRBV9; D not resolved. The CDR3 covers 16 residues. Germline CDR1 SGDLS, CDR2 YYNGEE. V gave up 0 bases and J gave up 3 bases, with 15 bases separating them. The CDR3 DNA reads TGTGCCAGCAGCGTAGCTCTACTCGGTCCTCACTATGGCTACACCTTC. This codes for CASSVALLGPHYGYTF.

The chain uses TRBV28 and TRBJ2-3; TRBD2 aligns across 9 bases. J was trimmed by 1 base and V by 6 bases; bases with no gene match: 5. This CDR3 has 15 amino acids. CDR1 is MDHEN and CDR2 is SYDVKM in the germline V gene. The CDR3 DNA sequence: TGTGCCAGCAGGAGCCCTAGCGGGGGCACAGATACGCAGTATTTT. Protein product: CASRSPSGGTDTQYF.

The J gene is TRBJ1-2, the V gene TRBV30; 9 positions match TRBD1. The CDR3 sequence is 16 residues long. CDR1 GTSNPN and CDR2 SVGIG come from the germline V gene (reference sequence). V dropped 8 bases and J dropped 0; count of bases not matched to a gene: 13. The CDR3 region has the DNA TGTGCCCTGGACAGGGGCGTATTTCGAGCTAACTATGGCTACACCTTC. It is translated as CALDRGVFRANYGYTF.

This clone has more than one count but fewer than ten. The chain couples TRBV7-2 to TRBJ2-1, with 8 bases matching TRBD2. The CDR3 length is 15 residues. Trimming at V came to 1 base and at J to 6 bases, leaving 5 bases not matched to a gene. Per germline, CDR1 SGHTA and CDR2 FQGNSA. CDR3 amino acids: CASSLVGLVRNEQFF. The CDR3 DNA is TGTGCCAGCAGCTTAGTGGGACTAGTTCGCAATGAGCAGTTCTTC.

The rearrangement joins TRBV19 to TRBJ2-3; D not resolved. V shed 4 bases and J shed 1 base, with 6 bases lying between them. CDR1 and CDR2 (germline): LNHDA, SQIVND (reference sequence). The CDR3 consists of 13 residues. The CDR3 here is CASSRAGTDTQYF. The DNA for the CDR3 is TGTGCCAGTAGTAGAGCCGGCACAGATACGCAGTATTTT.